This is a list of T cell receptor beta chains from one sample in a study of blood T cell repertoires in COVID-19. Some clones are missing from TCRdb's copy, which holds only in-frame ones; the method was immunoSEQ multiplex PCR. This sample has 70,000 to 85,000 clones, with 82% found just once. Source material: peripheral blood. Source of these receptors: a human donor in a cohort sampled during active COVID-19. Each CDR3 is given with its conserved first and last residue. The D gene is left open where the match is weak. Clone sizes are given selectively: once, few, many, or a class where the clone is expanded.

CDR3aa: CASSLRGGKYTGELFF
CDR3nt: TGTGCCAGCAGTTTAAGAGGGGGCAAGTACACCGGGGAGCTGTTTTTT
v_gene: TRBV28
j_gene: TRBJ2-2
abundance: NA
d_gene: TRBD1

CDR3aa: CASAQVRNTEAFF
CDR3nt: TGTGCTAGTGCCCAGGTCAGGAACACTGAAGCTTTCTTT
v_gene: TRBV12-5
j_gene: TRBJ1-1
abundance: NA
d_gene: NA

CDR3aa: CASSQTGMNTGELFF
CDR3nt: TGTGCCAGCAGTCAGACAGGCATGAACACCGGGGAGCTGTTTTTT
v_gene: TRBV28
j_gene: TRBJ2-2
abundance: NA
d_gene: NA

CDR3aa: CASKGHFSGNTIYF
CDR3nt: TGCGCCAGCAAAGGACACTTCTCTGGAAACACCATATATTTT
v_gene: TRBV5-1
j_gene: TRBJ1-3
abundance: medium-sized
d_gene: NA

CDR3aa: CASSPGQGTYEQYF
CDR3nt: TGTGCCAGCAGCCCGGGACAGGGGACCTACGAGCAGTACTTC
v_gene: TRBV7-2
j_gene: TRBJ2-7
abundance: NA
d_gene: TRBD1

CDR3aa: CASSYGLNQPQHF
CDR3nt: TGTGCCAGTAGTTATGGGCTAAATCAGCCCCAGCATTTT
v_gene: TRBV19
j_gene: TRBJ1-5
abundance: NA
d_gene: NA

CDR3aa: CASKQGLANTGELFF
CDR3nt: TGTGCCAGCAAACAGGGGCTCGCGAACACCGGGGAGCTGTTTTTT
v_gene: TRBV27
j_gene: TRBJ2-2
abundance: NA
d_gene: TRBD1

CDR3aa: CASRRLQSTDTQYF
CDR3nt: TGTGCCAGCCGGAGATTACAAAGCACAGATACGCAGTATTTT
v_gene: TRBV28
j_gene: TRBJ2-3
abundance: NA
d_gene: NA

CDR3aa: CASSLRDRDNEKLFF
CDR3nt: TGTGCCAGCTCACTTCGCGACAGAGACAATGAAAAACTGTTTTTT
v_gene: TRBV18
j_gene: TRBJ1-4
abundance: NA
d_gene: NA

CDR3aa: CASSQGRNTEAFF
CDR3nt: TGTGCCAGCAGCCAAGGCAGGAACACTGAAGCTTTCTTT
v_gene: TRBV14
j_gene: TRBJ1-1
abundance: NA
d_gene: NA

CDR3aa: CASSPDSFGEKLFF
CDR3nt: TGTGCCAGCTCACCGGATAGTTTCGGGGAAAAACTGTTTTTT
v_gene: TRBV18
j_gene: TRBJ1-4
abundance: few
d_gene: NA